Given below is one TCR beta chain in context. Its cognate antigen is unknown. Amplification used 60 Vbeta primers and 13 Jbeta primers. Produced via immunoSEQ multiplex PCR; TCRdb's table is partial and in-frame only. This sample has some 160,000 clones, with roughly 87% found just once. The data belong to a study of cytomegalovirus exposure and HLA in healthy donors. Overall study results and limits: In an earlier analysis, about 87% or about 30%: the productive usage of most TCR beta V segments. The study flagged fewer than 200 TCR beta chains as cytomegalovirus-associated. By a later analysis, the bulk of CMV-associated TCR beta chains appeared HLA-restricted. HLA alleles were associated with 17,000 or so TCR beta sequences in a later analysis at 0.05 false discovery rate.

The length of the CDR3 is 13 residues. Trimming took 8 bases from V and 9 from J; bases not matched to a gene: 11. The germline V gene encodes CDR1 MGHRA and CDR2 YSYEKL. This receptor was obtained from a woman between 45 and 65 years old in good health and CMV-seronegative. The chain combines TRBV4-1 with TRBJ2-3; TRBD2 matches at 7 bases. Sample: PBMCs. CDR3: CASRGGGEETQYF. In DNA, the CDR3 is TGCGCCAGCCGCGGGGGAGGAGAAGAAACGCAGTATTTT.